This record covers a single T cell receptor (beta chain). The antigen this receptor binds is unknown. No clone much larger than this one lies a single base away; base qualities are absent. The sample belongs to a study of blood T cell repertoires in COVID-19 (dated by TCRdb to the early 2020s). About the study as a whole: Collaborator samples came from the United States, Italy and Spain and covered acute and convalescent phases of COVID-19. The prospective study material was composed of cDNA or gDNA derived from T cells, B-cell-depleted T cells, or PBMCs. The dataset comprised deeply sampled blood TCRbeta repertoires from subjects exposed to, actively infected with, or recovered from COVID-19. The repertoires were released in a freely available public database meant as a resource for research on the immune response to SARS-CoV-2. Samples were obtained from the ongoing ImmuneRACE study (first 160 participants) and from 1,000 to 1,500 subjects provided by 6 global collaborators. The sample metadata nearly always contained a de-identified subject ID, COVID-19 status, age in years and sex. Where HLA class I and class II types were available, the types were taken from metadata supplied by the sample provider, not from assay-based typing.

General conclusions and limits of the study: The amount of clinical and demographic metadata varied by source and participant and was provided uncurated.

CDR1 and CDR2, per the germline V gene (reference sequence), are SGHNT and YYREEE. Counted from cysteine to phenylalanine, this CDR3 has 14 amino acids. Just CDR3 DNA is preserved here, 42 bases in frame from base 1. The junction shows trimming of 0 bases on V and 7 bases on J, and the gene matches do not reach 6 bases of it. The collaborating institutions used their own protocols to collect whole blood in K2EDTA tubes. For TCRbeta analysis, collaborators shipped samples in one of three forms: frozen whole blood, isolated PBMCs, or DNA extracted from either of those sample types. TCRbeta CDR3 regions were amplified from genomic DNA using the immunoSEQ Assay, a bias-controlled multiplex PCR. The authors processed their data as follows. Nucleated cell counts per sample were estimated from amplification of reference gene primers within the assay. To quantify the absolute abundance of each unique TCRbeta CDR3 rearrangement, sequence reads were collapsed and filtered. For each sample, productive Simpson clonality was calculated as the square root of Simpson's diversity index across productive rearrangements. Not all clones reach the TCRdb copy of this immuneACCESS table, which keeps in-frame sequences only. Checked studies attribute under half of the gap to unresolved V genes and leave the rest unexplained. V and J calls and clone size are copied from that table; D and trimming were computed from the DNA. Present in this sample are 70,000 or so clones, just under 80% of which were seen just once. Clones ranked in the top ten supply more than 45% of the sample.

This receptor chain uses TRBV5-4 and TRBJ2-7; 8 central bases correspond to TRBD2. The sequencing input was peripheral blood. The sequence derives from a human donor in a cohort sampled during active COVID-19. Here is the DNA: TGTGCCAGCAGCTTGGACCAGGGACTAGAGGAGCAGTACTTC. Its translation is CASSLDQGLEEQYF.